This entry lists 13 T cell receptor beta chains sequenced from one sample in a study of CD8 T cells in ankylosing spondylitis. TCRdb passed the 5' RACE reads through MiXCR, listing each CDR3 protein once. The data hold roughly 160,000 distinct CDR3 sequences, with around 9.6% observed a single time. Sample: blood, either unsorted or a sorted T cell fraction (not recorded which). The origin of the receptors is a female donor with ankylosing spondylitis or in good health (not recorded which).

This chain connects TRBV27 to TRBJ1-2; D ambiguous. The CDR3 runs to 16 residues. V was shortened by 5 bases and J by 4 bases, with 20 bases between the two germline ends. The germline V gene encodes CDR1 MNHEY and CDR2 SMNVEV (reference sequence). CDR3: CASSPNSPGPVYGYTF. CDR3 in DNA: TGTGCCAGCAGTCCGAACTCACCGGGTCCGGTCTATGGCTACACCTTC.

This clonotype was observed a handful of times. This sequence joins TRBV27 and TRBJ2-5; D remains unclear. CDR3 size: 11 residues. The germline gives CDR1 MNHEY, CDR2 SMNVEV (reference sequence). V lost 2 bases to trimming and J lost 6 bases, with 4 bases between them. The DNA for the CDR3 is TGTGCCAGCAGTTTAAAAAAGACCCAGTACTTC. Its protein product is CASSLKKTQYF.

The J gene is TRBJ2-6, the V gene TRBV28; possible D gene TRBD2, 7 bases. The germline gives CDR1 MDHEN, CDR2 SYDVKM. V was shortened by 7 bases and J by 5 bases, with 18 bases between the two germline ends. This CDR3 is 16 amino acids long. The CDR3 nucleotides read TGTGCCAGCACCACTAGGCGGGGGCTTCGGGCCAACGTCCTGACTTTC. Protein product: CASTTRRGLRANVLTF.

The CDR3 here is CASSQGSGRPSYEQYF. The CDR3 DNA is TGCGCCAGCAGCCAAGGATCAGGCCGACCCTCCTACGAGCAGTACTTC. The gene calls are TRBV4-3 and TRBJ2-7, with D unresolved. Germline V gene sequence: CDR1 LGHNA, CDR2 YSLEER. CDR3 length: 16 residues. V was shortened by 1 base and J by 0 bases, with 13 bases between the two germline ends.

This clonotype was picked up a small number of times. Because the CDR3's place on the DNA is in doubt, the DNA is left out and the CDR3 is given as listed by TCRdb. V is TRBV5-1 and J is TRBJ2-7; the table assigns TRBD1, which was not confirmed against the DNA. The CDR3 sequence runs 14 residues, both termini included. The germline V gene encodes CDR1 SGHRS and CDR2 YFSETQ. The CDR3 region is CASSWGQGTSPLYF.

This clonotype was counted between two and nine times. V and J are TRBV4-3 and TRBJ2-5, with unresolved D. The CDR3 extends over 14 amino acids. V was cut by 3 bases and J by 5 bases, with 13 bases left in between. Germline V gene data show CDR1 as LGHNA and CDR2 as YSLEER. CDR3 bases: TGCGCCAGCAGCCAGAGCCTAGGTTTCGAGACCCAGTACTTC. Its protein is CASSQSLGFETQYF.

This clonotype was seen more than once but under ten times. The chain links TRBV7-6 to TRBJ1-1, with 7 bases matching TRBD1. The CDR3 is made up of 15 amino acids. V shed 4 bases and J 1 base; nucleotides not matched to a gene: 6. Germline values: CDR1 SGHVS, CDR2 FNYEAQ. CDR3 coding DNA: TGTGCCAGCAGCTACTTGACAGGGCCGAACACTGAAGCTTTCTTT. The encoded protein is CASSYLTGPNTEAFF. Based on the CDR3 plus reference TRBV7-6 and TRBJ1-1, the full variable domain is GAGVSQSPRYKVTKRGQDVALRCDPISGHVSLYWYRQALGQGPEFLTYFNYEAQQDKSGLPNDRFSAERPEGSISTLTIQRTEQRDSAMYRCASSYLTGPNTEAFFGQGTRLTVV.

This clonotype was observed a handful of times. This chain links TRBV28 with TRBJ2-7, with D perhaps TRBD2 (5 bases). With 6 bases removed from V and 4 bases from J, the gap between germline ends came to 13 bases. CDR1 is MDHEN and CDR2 is SYDVKM in the germline V gene. The CDR3 is 13 residues long. The CDR3 bases are TGTGCCAGCAGCTTGACGGGGAGATACGAGCAGTACTTC. Its translation: CASSLTGRYEQYF.

The chain employs TRBV9 and TRBJ2-1; the match to TRBD2 covers 10 bases. The CDR3 runs to 15 residues. Germline loops: CDR1 SGDLS, CDR2 YYNGEE. Trimming took 3 bases from V and 5 from J; bases not matched to a gene: 5. This CDR3 is CASSEAGGLDNEQFF. In DNA form, the CDR3 reads TGTGCCAGCAGCGAAGCGGGAGGGCTGGACAATGAGCAGTTCTTC.

Ten or more counts support this clonotype. The CDR3 nucleotides read TGCGCCAGCAGCCAGGGGACTAGCGGGTTCTACGAGCAGTACTTC. It encodes CASSQGTSGFYEQYF. The chain combines TRBV4-3 with TRBJ2-7; 12 bases agree with TRBD2. The CDR3 loop spans 15 amino acids. The germline CDR1 and CDR2 sequences are LGHNA and YSLEER. V was pared by 3 bases and J by 3 bases, with 3 bases of the junction left unmatched.

The V gene is TRBV7-2, the J gene TRBJ2-5; weak D call: TRBD1 (5 bases). Trimming stripped 1 base from V and 5 bases from J, with 14 bases between. CDR3 length equals 15 residues. CDR1 SGHTA and CDR2 FQGNSA come from the germline V gene. CDR3 residues: CASSLGGRAEETQYF. The CDR3 region has the DNA TGTGCCAGCAGCTTAGGAGGCAGGGCGGAGGAGACCCAGTACTTC.

The sample holds many counts of this clonotype. The CDR3 DNA follows: TGTGCCAGCAGTTTTGCGGGAGGCCTCTACAATGAGCAGTTCTTC. Translating gives CASSFAGGLYNEQFF. V is TRBV12-3 or TRBV12-4 and J is TRBJ2-1; 8 nucleotides match TRBD2. This CDR3 contains 15 residues. The ends lost 3 bases at V and 3 bases at J; junction bases unmatched: 4.

This clonotype was counted a few times. The chain has TRBV29-1 and TRBJ1-1; unclear D gene. The CDR3 is 12 amino acids. The germline CDR1 and CDR2 sequences are SQVTM and ANQGSEA. Trimming stripped 7 bases from V and 3 bases from J, with 12 bases between. CDR3 protein: CSAEGGDTEAFF. The CDR3, as DNA: TGCAGCGCCGAGGGTGGGGACACTGAAGCTTTCTTT.